Below, one T cell receptor (beta chain) is given with its context. Germline trimming cut 5 bases from V and 2 bases from J; bases unmatched to any gene: 2. Germline CDR1 is SGHVS and CDR2 is FNYEAQ. The CDR3 is 13 residues long. This sample stems from a study of CD8+ T cells in alopecia areata. Sequencing relied on a cDNA template that was reverse transcribed from extracted RNA. TCRdb's table, derived via immunoSEQ multiplex PCR, lists solely in-frame clones and lacks some. The profile shows around 50,000 clones, about 96% of them singletons. The starting material was CD8+ T cells sorted from blood, obtained at week 0. The source is a human donor with alopecia areata. The rearrangement joins TRBV7-6 to TRBJ2-7, with 8 bases fitting TRBD1. The CDR3 loop reads CASSPTGAYEQYF. CDR3 in DNA: TGTGCCAGCAGCCCGACAGGGGCCTACGAGCAGTACTTC.